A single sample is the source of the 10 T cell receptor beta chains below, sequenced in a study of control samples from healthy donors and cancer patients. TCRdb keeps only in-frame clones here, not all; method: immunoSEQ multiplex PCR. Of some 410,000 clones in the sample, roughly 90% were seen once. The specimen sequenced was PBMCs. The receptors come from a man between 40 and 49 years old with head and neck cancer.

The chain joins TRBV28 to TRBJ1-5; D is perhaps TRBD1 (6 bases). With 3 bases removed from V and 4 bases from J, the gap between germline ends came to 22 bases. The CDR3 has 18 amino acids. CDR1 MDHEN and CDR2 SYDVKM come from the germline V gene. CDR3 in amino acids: CASSLVGTGHRRNQPQHF. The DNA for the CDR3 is TGTGCCAGCAGTTTGGTGGGAACGGGACACAGACGAAATCAGCCCCAGCATTTT.

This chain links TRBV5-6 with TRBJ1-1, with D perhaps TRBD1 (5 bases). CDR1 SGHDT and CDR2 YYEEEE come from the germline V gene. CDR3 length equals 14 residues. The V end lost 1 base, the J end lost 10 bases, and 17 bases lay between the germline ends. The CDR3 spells CASSLMGPGGRAFF. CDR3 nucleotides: TGTGCCAGCAGCTTGATGGGACCAGGAGGAAGAGCTTTCTTT. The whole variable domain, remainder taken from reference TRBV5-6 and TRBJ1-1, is DAGVTQSPTHLIKTRGQQVTLRCSPKSGHDTVSWYQQALGQGPQFIFQYYEEEERQRGNFPDRFSGHQFPNYSSELNVNALLLGDSALYLCASSLMGPGGRAFFGQGTRLTVV.

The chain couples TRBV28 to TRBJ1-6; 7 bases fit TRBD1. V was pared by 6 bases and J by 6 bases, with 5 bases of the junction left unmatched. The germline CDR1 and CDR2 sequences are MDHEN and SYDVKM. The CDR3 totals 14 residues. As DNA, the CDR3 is TGTGCCAGCAGCCCGGGACAGACTAATTCACCCCTCCACTTT. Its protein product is CASSPGQTNSPLHF.

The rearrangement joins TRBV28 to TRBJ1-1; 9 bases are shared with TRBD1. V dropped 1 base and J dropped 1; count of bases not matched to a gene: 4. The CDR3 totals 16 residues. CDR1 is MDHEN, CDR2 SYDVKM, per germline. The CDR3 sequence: CASSLYRGPENTEAFF. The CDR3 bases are TGTGCCAGCAGTTTATACAGGGGGCCTGAGAACACTGAAGCTTTCTTT.

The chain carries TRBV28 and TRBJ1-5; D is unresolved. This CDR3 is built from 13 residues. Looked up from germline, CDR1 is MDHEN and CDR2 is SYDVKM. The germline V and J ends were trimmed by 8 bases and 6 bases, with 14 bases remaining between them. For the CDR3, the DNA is TGTGCCAGCCTGACGGGTGCGGGTCAGCCCCAGCATTTT. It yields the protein CASLTGAGQPQHF.

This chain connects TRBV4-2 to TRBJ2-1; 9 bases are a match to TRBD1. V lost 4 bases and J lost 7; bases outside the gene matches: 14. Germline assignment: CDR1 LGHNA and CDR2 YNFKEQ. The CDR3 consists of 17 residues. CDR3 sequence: CASSRVAGQGSGNEQFF. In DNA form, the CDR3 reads TGTGCCAGCAGCCGGGTGGCGGGACAGGGATCTGGGAATGAGCAGTTCTTC.

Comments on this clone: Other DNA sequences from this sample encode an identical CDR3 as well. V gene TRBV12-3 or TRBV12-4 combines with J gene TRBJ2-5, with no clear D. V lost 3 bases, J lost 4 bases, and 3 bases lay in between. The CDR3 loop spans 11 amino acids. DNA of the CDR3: TGTGCCAGCAGTTTCGGAGAGACCCAGTACTTC. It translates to CASSFGETQYF.

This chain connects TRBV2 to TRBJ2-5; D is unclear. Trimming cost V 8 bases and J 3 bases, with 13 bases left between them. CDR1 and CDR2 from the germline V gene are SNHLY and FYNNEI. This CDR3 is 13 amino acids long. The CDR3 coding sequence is TGTGCCAGCGCCCGGCAGACTGAAGAGACCCAGTACTTC. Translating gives CASARQTEETQYF.

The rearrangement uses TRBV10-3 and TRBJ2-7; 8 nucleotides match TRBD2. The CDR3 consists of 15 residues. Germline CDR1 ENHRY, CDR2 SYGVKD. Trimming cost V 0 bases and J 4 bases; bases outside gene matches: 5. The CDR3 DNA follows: TGTGCCATCAGTGAGTCGGGACTAGAGAAGTACGAGCAGTACTTC. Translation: CAISESGLEKYEQYF.

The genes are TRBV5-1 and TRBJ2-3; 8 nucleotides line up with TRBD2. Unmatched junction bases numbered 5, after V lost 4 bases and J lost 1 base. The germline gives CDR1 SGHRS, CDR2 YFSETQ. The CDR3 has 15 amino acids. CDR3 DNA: TGCGCCAGCAGCCCTGAGACTAGCGGCACAGATACGCAGTATTTT. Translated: CASSPETSGTDTQYF.